The subject of this entry is one T cell receptor beta chain. This entry is derived from a study of monozygotic twins with cystic fibrosis. Sequencing was performed with immunoSEQ multiplex PCR; in TCRdb, only in-frame clones are kept and a portion is missing. Of some 35,000 clones in the sample, 75% to 95% were seen once. CDR1 MNHEY and CDR2 SVGAGI come from the germline V gene. The CDR3 loop spans 13 amino acids. V dropped 4 bases and J dropped 3; count of bases not matched to a gene: 3. The chain has TRBV6-5 and TRBJ2-7; TRBD1 matches at 7 bases. The clonotype was recovered from a boy aged 2 to 9 with cystic fibrosis. The specimen was blood. Here the CDR3 reads CASSSDRYYEQYF. CDR3 nucleotides: TGTGCCAGCAGTTCGGACAGGTACTACGAGCAGTACTTC.